This T cell receptor (beta chain) was documented in a study of T cells in Graves' hyperthyroidism and ophthalmopathy. V lost 5 bases and J 6 bases, leaving 18 bases between the germline ends. This CDR3 spans 15 amino acids. Germline V CDR1 and CDR2: SEHNR, FQNEAQ (reference sequence). RNA transcripts served as the template for amplifying TCR beta CDR3 regions. A set of HTBI primers served as the primers for a first-round RT-PCR of the TCR CDR3. TCRdb reprocessed the multiplex PCR reads via MiXCR and lists one record per CDR3 protein. The sample lists roughly 280,000 distinct CDR3 sequences, 22% occurring once.

The chain employs TRBV7-9 and TRBJ2-3; perhaps TRBD2 as D (7 bases). The TCR was taken from a man aged 30 to 45 with Graves' ophthalmopathy. The material sequenced was blood. The DNA for the CDR3 is TGTGCCAGCAGCCCTTATGGGGGGGCCTCGGATACGCAGTATTTT. It translates to CASSPYGGASDTQYF.